This T cell receptor (beta chain) was found in a study of blood T cell repertoires in COVID-19 (dated by TCRdb to the early 2020s). With regard to the full study: Samples from collaborators originated in the United States, Italy and Spain and spanned both the acute and convalescent phases of COVID-19. The prospective study material was composed of cDNA or gDNA derived from T cells, B-cell-depleted T cells, or PBMCs. A de-identified subject ID, COVID-19 status, age in years and sex were almost always included in the sample metadata. HLA class I and class II types, where available, came from metadata supplied by the sample provider rather than from assay-based typing. The samples were drawn from the first 160 participants of the ongoing ImmuneRACE study and from 1,254 subjects provided by 6 global collaborators. The repertoires were released in a freely available public database intended as a resource for research on the immune response to SARS-CoV-2. Subjects who had been exposed to COVID-19, were actively infected with it, or had recovered from it provided the deeply sampled blood TCRbeta repertoires that made up the dataset.

TCRbeta CDR3 regions were amplified from genomic DNA by means of the immunoSEQ Assay, a bias-controlled multiplex PCR. The source study handled its data this way. The number of nucleated cells in each sample was estimated from the amplification of reference gene primers within the assay. To quantify the absolute abundance of each unique TCRbeta CDR3 rearrangement, sequence reads were collapsed and filtered. Productive Simpson clonality was computed per sample as the square root of Simpson's diversity index over productive rearrangements. Held by TCRdb, this immuneACCESS table contains in-frame sequences only and omits some clones. Under half of the omission traces to an unresolved V gene where checked; the cause of the rest is unknown. D and trimming come from the DNA, and the V and J calls and clone size come from that table. The sample table shows 200,000 to 250,000 clones, and 88% are seen once. The ten biggest clones cover about 1.3% of the sample.

CDR1 and CDR2, looked up from the germline V gene, are KGHDR and SFDVKD. CDR3 length: 16 amino acids, cysteine to phenylalanine. Just CDR3 DNA is preserved here, 48 bases in frame from base 1. V has 4 bases trimmed and J has 5 bases trimmed; junction bases matching no gene number 12. Comment on this clone: Its antigen remains undetermined. Base qualities are missing; no much larger clone stands one base away.

Whole blood was collected in K2EDTA tubes by collaborating institutions according to the institutions' own protocols. For TCRbeta analysis, collaborators shipped samples in one of three forms: frozen whole blood, isolated PBMCs, or DNA extracted from either of those sample types. Study-wide conclusions, independent of this receptor: The quantity of clinical and demographic metadata differed by source and by participant and was supplied without curation.

The sequenced material came from peripheral blood. The receptor's source is a man aged 80 or over with acute or convalescent COVID-19. The chain employs TRBV24-1 and TRBJ2-5; 7 junctional bases match TRBD1. The sequence in DNA is TGTGCCACCAGTGACCGTTCGACAGGGATGGTCGAGACCCAGTACTTC. This yields the protein CATSDRSTGMVETQYF.